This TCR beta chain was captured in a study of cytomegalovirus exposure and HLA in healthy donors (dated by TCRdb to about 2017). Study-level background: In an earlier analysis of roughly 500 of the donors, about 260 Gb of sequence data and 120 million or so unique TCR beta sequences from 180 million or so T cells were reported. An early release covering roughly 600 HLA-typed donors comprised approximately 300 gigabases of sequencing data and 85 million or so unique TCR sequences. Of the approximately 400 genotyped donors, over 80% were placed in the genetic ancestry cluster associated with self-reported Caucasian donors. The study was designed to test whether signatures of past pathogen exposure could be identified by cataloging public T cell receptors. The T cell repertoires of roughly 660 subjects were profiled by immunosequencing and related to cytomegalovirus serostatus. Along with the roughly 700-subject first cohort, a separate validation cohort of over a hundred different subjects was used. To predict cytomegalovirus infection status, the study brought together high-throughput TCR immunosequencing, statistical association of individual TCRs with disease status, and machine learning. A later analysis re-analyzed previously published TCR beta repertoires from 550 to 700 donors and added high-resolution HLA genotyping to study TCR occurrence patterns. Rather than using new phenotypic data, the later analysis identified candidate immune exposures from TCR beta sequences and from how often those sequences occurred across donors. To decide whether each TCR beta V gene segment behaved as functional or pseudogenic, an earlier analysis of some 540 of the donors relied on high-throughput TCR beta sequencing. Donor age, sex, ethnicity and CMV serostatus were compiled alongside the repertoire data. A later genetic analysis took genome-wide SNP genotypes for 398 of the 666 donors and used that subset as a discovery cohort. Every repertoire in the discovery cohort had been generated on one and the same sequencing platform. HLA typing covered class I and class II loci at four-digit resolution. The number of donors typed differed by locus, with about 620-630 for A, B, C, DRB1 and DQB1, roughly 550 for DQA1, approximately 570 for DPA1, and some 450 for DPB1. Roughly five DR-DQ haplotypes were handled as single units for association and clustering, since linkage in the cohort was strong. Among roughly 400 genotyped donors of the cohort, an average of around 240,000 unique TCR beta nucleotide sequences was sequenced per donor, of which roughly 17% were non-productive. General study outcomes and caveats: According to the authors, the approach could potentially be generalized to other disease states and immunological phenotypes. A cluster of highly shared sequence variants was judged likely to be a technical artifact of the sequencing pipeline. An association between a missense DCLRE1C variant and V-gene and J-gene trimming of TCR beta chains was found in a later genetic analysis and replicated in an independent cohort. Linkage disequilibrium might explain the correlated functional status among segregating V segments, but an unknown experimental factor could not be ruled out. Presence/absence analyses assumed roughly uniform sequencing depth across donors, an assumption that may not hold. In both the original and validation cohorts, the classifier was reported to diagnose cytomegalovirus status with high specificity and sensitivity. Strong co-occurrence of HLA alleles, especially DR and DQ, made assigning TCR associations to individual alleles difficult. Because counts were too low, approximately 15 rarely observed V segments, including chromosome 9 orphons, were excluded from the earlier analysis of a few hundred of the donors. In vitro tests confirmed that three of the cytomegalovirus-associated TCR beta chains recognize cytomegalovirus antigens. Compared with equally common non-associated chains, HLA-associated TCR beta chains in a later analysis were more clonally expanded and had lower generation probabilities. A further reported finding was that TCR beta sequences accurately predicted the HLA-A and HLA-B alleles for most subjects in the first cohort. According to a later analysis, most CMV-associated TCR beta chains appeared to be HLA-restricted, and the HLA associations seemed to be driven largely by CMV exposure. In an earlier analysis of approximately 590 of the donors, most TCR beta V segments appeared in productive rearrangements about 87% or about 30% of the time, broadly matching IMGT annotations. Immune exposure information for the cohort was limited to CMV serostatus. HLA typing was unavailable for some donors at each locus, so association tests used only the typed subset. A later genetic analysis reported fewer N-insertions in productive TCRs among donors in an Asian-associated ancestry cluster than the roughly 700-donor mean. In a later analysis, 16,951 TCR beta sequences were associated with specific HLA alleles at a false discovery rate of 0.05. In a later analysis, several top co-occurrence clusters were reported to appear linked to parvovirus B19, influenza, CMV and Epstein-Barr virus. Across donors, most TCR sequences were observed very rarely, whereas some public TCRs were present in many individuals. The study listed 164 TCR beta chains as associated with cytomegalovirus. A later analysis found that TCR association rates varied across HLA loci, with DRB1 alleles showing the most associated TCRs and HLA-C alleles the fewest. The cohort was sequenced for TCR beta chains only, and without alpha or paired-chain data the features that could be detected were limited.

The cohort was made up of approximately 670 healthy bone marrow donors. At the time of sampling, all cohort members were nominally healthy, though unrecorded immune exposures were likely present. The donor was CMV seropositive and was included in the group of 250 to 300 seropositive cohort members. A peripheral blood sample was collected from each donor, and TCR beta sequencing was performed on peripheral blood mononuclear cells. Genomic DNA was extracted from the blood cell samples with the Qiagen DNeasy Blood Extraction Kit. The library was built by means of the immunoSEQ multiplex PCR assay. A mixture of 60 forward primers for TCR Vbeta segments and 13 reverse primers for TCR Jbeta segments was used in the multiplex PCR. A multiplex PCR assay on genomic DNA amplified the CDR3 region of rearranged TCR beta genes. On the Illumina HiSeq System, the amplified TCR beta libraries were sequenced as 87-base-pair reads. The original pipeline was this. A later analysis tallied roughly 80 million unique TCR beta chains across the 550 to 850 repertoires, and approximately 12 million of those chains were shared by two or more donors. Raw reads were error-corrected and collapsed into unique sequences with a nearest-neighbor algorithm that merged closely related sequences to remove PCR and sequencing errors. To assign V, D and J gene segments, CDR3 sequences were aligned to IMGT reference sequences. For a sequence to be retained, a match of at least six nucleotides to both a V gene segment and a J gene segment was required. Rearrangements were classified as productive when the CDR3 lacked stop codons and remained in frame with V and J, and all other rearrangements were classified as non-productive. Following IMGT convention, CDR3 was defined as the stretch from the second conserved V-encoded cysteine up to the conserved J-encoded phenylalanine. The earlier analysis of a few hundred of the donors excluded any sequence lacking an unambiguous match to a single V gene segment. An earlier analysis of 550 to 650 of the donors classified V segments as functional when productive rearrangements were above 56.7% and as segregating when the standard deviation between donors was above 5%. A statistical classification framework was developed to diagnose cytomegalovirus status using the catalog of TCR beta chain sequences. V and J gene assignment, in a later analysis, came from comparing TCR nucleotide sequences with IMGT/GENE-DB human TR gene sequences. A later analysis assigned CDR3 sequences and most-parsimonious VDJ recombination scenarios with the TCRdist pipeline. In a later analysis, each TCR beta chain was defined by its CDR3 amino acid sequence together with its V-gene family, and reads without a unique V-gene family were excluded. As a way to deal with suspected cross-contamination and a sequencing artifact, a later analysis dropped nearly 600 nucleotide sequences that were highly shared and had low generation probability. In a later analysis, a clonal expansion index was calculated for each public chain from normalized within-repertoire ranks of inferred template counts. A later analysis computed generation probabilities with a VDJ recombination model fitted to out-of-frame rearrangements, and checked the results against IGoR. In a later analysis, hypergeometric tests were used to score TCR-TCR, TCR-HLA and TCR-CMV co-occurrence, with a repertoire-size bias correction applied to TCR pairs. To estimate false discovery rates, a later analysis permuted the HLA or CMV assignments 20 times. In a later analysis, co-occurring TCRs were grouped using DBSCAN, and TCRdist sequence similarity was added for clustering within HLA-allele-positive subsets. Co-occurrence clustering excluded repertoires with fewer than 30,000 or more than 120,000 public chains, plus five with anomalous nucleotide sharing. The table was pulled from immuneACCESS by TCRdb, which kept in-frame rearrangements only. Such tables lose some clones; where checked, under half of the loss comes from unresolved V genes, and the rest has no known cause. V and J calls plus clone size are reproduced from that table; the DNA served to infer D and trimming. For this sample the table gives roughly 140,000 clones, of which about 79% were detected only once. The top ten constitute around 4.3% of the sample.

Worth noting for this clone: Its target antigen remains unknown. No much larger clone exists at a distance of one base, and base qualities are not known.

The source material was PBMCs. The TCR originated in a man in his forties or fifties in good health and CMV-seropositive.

The CDR3 is CASSLSLGAGTEAFF. The DNA sequence follows: TGTGCCAGCAGCTTGAGTCTTGGGGCGGGGACTGAAGCTTTCTTT. Here the chain combines TRBV7-6 and TRBJ1-1; perhaps TRBD1 is the D gene, with 5 bases matching. From the germline V gene, CDR1 is SGHVS and CDR2 is FNYEAQ. V drops 3 bases and J drops 5 bases, leaving 16 bases in between. The CDR3 covers 15 residues, taking in both the cysteine and the phenylalanine. Left in the record is the CDR3 DNA by itself, 45 bases read in frame from the first base. The reference TRBV7-6 and TRBJ1-1 proteins fill in what lies around the CDR3, so the full variable domain reads GAGVSQSPRYKVTKRGQDVALRCDPISGHVSLYWYRQALGQGPEFLTYFNYEAQQDKSGLPNDRFSAERPEGSISTLTIQRTEQRDSAMYRCASSLSLGAGTEAFFGQGTRLTVV.